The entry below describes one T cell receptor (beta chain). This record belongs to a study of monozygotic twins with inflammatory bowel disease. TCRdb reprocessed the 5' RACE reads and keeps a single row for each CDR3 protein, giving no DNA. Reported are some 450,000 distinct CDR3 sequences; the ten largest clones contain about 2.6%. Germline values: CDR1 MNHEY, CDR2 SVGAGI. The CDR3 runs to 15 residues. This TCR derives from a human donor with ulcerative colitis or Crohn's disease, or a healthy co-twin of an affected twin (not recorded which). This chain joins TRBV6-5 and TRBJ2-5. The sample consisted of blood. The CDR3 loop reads CASSYSLSQGETQYF.